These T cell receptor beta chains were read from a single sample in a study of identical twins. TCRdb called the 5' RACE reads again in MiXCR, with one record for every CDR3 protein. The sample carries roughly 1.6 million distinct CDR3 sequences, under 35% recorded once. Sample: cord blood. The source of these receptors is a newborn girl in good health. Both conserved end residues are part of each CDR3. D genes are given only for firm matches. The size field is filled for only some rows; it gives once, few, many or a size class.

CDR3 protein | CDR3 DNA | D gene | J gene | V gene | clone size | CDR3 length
CASSSGLAGTVNEQYF | TGTGCCAGCAGCTCCGGACTAGCGGGAACGGTAAATGAGCAGTACTTC | TRBD2 | TRBJ2-7 | TRBV11-1 | NA | 16
CASSYGGQNTGELFF | TGTGCCAGCAGTTACGGGGGACAAAACACCGGGGAGCTGTTTTTT | NA | TRBJ2-2 | TRBV6-6 | few | 15
CASRRGSDSPLHF | TGTGCCAGTCGCAGGGGATCTGATTCACCCCTCCACTTT | NA | TRBJ1-6 | TRBV4-2 | NA | 13
CSASGTGAFGGQPQHF | TGCAGTGCCTCAGGGACGGGGGCGTTCGGAGGACAGCCCCAGCATTTT | NA | TRBJ1-5 | TRBV20-1 | NA | 16
CSAETDTQYF | TGCAGTGCAGAGACAGATACGCAGTATTTT | NA | TRBJ2-3 | TRBV20-1 | NA | 10
CSALTGNNSPLHF | TGCAGCGCCCTGACAGGGAACAATTCACCCCTCCACTTT | TRBD1 | TRBJ1-6 | TRBV29-1 | NA | 13
CATYGGADGYTF | TGTGCCACCTACGGGGGGGCGGATGGCTACACCTTC | NA | TRBJ1-2 | TRBV2 | NA | 12
CASSFILGEAEAFF | TGTGCCAGCAGCTTCATCCTAGGAGAGGCTGAAGCTTTCTTT | NA | TRBJ1-1 | TRBV7-9 | few | 14
CSARDWGGSTDTQYF | TGCAGTGCTAGAGATTGGGGAGGGAGTACAGATACGCAGTATTTT | TRBD2 | TRBJ2-3 | TRBV20-1 | NA | 15
CASSATGASGYTF | TGTGCCAGTAGTGCGACAGGTGCCAGTGGCTACACCTTC | NA | TRBJ1-2 | TRBV19 | NA | 13
CASSEAGHADYGYTF | TGTGCCAGCAGTGAAGCAGGCCATGCGGACTATGGCTACACCTTC | NA | TRBJ1-2 | TRBV6-1 | NA | 15
CASSPGGTGDYEQYF | TGTGCCAGCAGTCCAGGGGGGACAGGGGATTACGAGCAGTACTTC | TRBD1 | TRBJ2-7 | TRBV12-3/TRBV12-4 | many | 15
CSARPRGGNYGYTF | TGCAGTGCTAGACCTCGGGGTGGGAACTATGGCTACACCTTC | NA | TRBJ1-2 | TRBV20-1 | NA | 14
CASSQGLRFRDTQYF | TGTGCCAGCAGCCAAGGTTTACGCTTTAGGGATACGCAGTATTTT | NA | TRBJ2-3 | TRBV3-1 | NA | 15
CAGSQAWVTGTGEGNIQYF | TGCGCCGGCAGCCAAGCATGGGTAACCGGGACAGGGGAAGGAAACATTCAGTACTTC | TRBD1 | TRBJ2-4 | TRBV4-1 | NA | 19
CAISERDRGNSPLHF | TGTGCCATCAGTGAGCGGGACAGGGGAAATTCACCCCTCCACTTT | TRBD1 | TRBJ1-6 | TRBV10-3 | NA | 15
CASSLVPGRGGEKLFF | TGTGCCAGCAGCTTAGTGCCCGGCAGGGGGGGTGAAAAACTGTTTTTT | TRBD1 | TRBJ1-4 | TRBV7-2 | few | 16
CASRPRFVTGELFF | TGTGCCAGCAGGCCGAGGTTTGTTACCGGGGAGCTGTTTTTT | NA | TRBJ2-2 | TRBV7-2 | NA | 14
CASSLSVSPVADTQYF | TGTGCCAGCAGTTTATCGGTCAGCCCCGTGGCAGATACGCAGTATTTT | NA | TRBJ2-3 | TRBV12-3/TRBV12-4 | NA | 16
CSAHLTGGAALGYTF | TGCAGTGCCCACTTGACAGGGGGCGCCGCCCTCGGCTACACCTTC | TRBD1 | TRBJ1-2 | TRBV20-1 | few | 15
CASSLTGRGTITQYF | TGCGCCAGCAGCCTTACGGGGCGCGGGACTATTACGCAGTATTTT | TRBD2 | TRBJ2-3 | TRBV5-1 | few | 15
CSANPGGSAQETQYF | TGCAGTGCAAACCCCGGGGGGAGTGCTCAAGAGACCCAGTACTTC | TRBD2 | TRBJ2-5 | TRBV20-1 | NA | 15
CATTGVQAGELFF | TGTGCCACCACGGGGGTACAAGCCGGGGAGCTGTTTTTT | NA | TRBJ2-2 | TRBV7-9 | NA | 13
CSAGREGRPYEQYF | TGCAGTGCTGGACGGGAGGGCCGTCCCTACGAGCAGTACTTC | TRBD2 | TRBJ2-7 | TRBV20-1 | NA | 14
CASKGQNTGELFF | TGTGCCAGCAAGGGACAAAACACCGGGGAGCTGTTTTTT | NA | TRBJ2-2 | TRBV27 | few | 13
CASSERAGTEAFF | TGTGCCAGCAGCGAGAGGGCGGGCACTGAAGCTTTCTTT | NA | TRBJ1-1 | TRBV9 | few | 13
CASRGGTAYGYTF | TGTGCCAGCAGAGGCGGGACGGCGTATGGCTACACCTTC | NA | TRBJ1-2 | TRBV6-5 | few | 13
CASSINRGPNEKLFF | TGTGCCAGCAGCATCAACAGGGGACCTAATGAAAAACTGTTTTTT | TRBD1 | TRBJ1-4 | TRBV7-9 | few | 15
CATSEGGGTQYF | TGTGCCACCAGTGAAGGGGGCGGTACGCAGTATTTT | TRBD1 | TRBJ2-3 | TRBV24-1 | NA | 12
CASSLVSTSGTDTQYF | TGCGCCAGCAGCTTGGTTTCAACTAGCGGCACAGATACGCAGTATTTT | TRBD2 | TRBJ2-3 | TRBV5-1 | NA | 16
CASSLARGLINEKLFF | TGTGCCAGCAGCTTGGCGAGGGGGCTTATTAATGAAAAACTGTTTTTT | TRBD1 | TRBJ1-4 | TRBV5-5 | few | 16
CASSLSGNTYEQYF | TGTGCCAGCAGCCTTAGCGGGAATACCTACGAGCAGTACTTC | TRBD2 | TRBJ2-7 | TRBV3-1 | NA | 14
CASSLTVNEKLFF | TGCGCCAGCAGCTTGACAGTTAATGAAAAACTGTTTTTT | NA | TRBJ1-4 | TRBV5-1 | NA | 13
CASSRVGNGQFF | TGTGCCAGCAGTCGGGTTGGCAATGGGCAGTTCTTC | NA | TRBJ2-1 | TRBV2 | NA | 12
CASSQNYRVEQYF | TGTGCCAGCAGTCAAAACTACAGGGTCGAGCAGTACTTC | NA | TRBJ2-7 | TRBV2 | few | 13
CASSPLSTSTDTQYF | TGTGCCAGCTCACCGCTATCCACTAGCACAGATACGCAGTATTTT | NA | TRBJ2-3 | TRBV18 | NA | 15
CASSFNRVLNTEAFF | TGTGCCAGCAGCTTCAACAGGGTTCTGAACACTGAAGCTTTCTTT | NA | TRBJ1-1 | TRBV11-2 | NA | 15
CATSRAGPQETQYF | TGTGCCACCAGCAGAGCAGGTCCCCAAGAGACCCAGTACTTC | NA | TRBJ2-5 | TRBV15 | few | 14
CASSLRGLAGAEQYF | TGTGCCAGCAGTTTACGGGGACTAGCGGGAGCCGAGCAGTACTTC | TRBD2 | TRBJ2-7 | TRBV27 | NA | 15
CASSPWTGDYTF | TGTGCCAGCAGTCCTTGGACAGGTGACTACACCTTC | TRBD1 | TRBJ1-2 | TRBV7-9 | NA | 12
CASSLSIDAQYF | TGCGCCAGCAGCTTGTCCATAGATGCGCAGTATTTT | NA | TRBJ2-3 | TRBV5-1 | NA | 12
CASSLHPRNTEAFF | TGTGCCAGCAGCCTACATCCCAGGAACACTGAAGCTTTCTTT | NA | TRBJ1-1 | TRBV11-1 | NA | 14
CAGSQVLLAGGYHEQYF | TGTGCCGGCAGCCAAGTCCTGCTAGCGGGGGGGTATCACGAGCAGTACTTC | TRBD2 | TRBJ2-7 | TRBV4-2 | NA | 17
CASSSGDRAADTQYF | TGCGCCAGCAGCTCAGGGGACAGGGCGGCAGATACGCAGTATTTT | TRBD1 | TRBJ2-3 | TRBV5-1 | NA | 15
CSAISGAQETQYF | TGCAGTGCCATCAGCGGAGCCCAAGAGACCCAGTACTTC | NA | TRBJ2-5 | TRBV20-1 | few | 13
CASSDESYGYTF | TGCGCCAGCAGCGATGAGTCTTATGGCTACACCTTC | NA | TRBJ1-2 | TRBV10-1 | few | 12
CASSQGLAEPTGELFF | TGCGCCAGCAGCCAAGGACTAGCGGAACCTACCGGGGAGCTGTTTTTT | TRBD2 | TRBJ2-2 | TRBV4-1 | NA | 16
CASSSGQVNTGELFF | TGTGCCAGCAGCTCGGGACAGGTTAACACCGGGGAGCTGTTTTTT | TRBD1 | TRBJ2-2 | TRBV3-1 | NA | 15
CASSVRAPYEQYF | TGTGCCAGCAGTGTCAGGGCTCCCTACGAGCAGTACTTC | NA | TRBJ2-7 | TRBV2 | NA | 13
CATSRDLRAKFTDTQYF | TGTGCCACCAGCAGAGACCTCAGGGCAAAATTCACAGATACGCAGTATTTT | NA | TRBJ2-3 | TRBV15 | NA | 17
CVSSLVSSGGRNTQYF | TGTGTCAGCAGCTTAGTGTCTAGCGGGGGGCGAAATACGCAGTATTTT | TRBD2 | TRBJ2-3 | TRBV13 | NA | 16
CAISESSGSTQYF | TGTGCCATCAGTGAGTCTTCTGGTAGTACGCAGTATTTT | NA | TRBJ2-3 | TRBV10-3 | NA | 13